The T cell receptor beta chain under discussion was sequenced for a study of T cell responses to AZD1222 COVID-19 vaccine. In the study overall: Combined were second doses at about 4 or about 12 weeks. The study, taken as a whole, reports: Regions 160-218 and 743-854 held dominance among vaccine-associated CD4 TCRs, which spanned spike.

Some clones are missing from TCRdb's copy, which holds only in-frame ones; the method was immunoSEQ multiplex PCR. The sample records roughly 130,000 clones, roughly 88% being singletons. Regarding this clone: Its specificity is not known.

The germline V gene has CDR1 SSHAT and CDR2 FNYEAQ (reference sequence). This CDR3 has 13 residues. V was cut by 5 bases and J by 3 bases, with 11 bases left in between. The sample here was peripheral blood, taken on day 0 of AZD1222 vaccination. The V gene is TRBV7-7, the J gene TRBJ2-7; possibly TRBD2 for D (5 bases). This clonotype was obtained from an adult in good health. CDR3 sequence: CASSPGISYEQYF. Written as DNA, the CDR3 is TGTGCCAGCAGCCCCGGGATTAGCTACGAGCAGTACTTC.